The TCR beta chain under discussion was sequenced for a study of cytotoxic CD8 clonotypes in ibrutinib-treated CLL. Notes on the study in general: Clonality showed a rise at ibrutinib response that reversed toward baseline at progression. Private clonotypes, not public ones, expanded at ibrutinib response.

Per germline, CDR1 MDHEN and CDR2 SYDVKM. V was clipped by 2 bases and J by 6 bases, with 11 bases between them. This CDR3 comprises 14 residues. TCRdb keeps only in-frame clones here, not all; method: immunoSEQ multiplex PCR. The table lists about 160,000 clones, roughly 86% of them singletons, with under 2.5% in the top ten. This clone was recorded many times. Its antigen is as yet unknown. The chain combines TRBV28 with TRBJ1-5; D gene unclear. The sequence was obtained from a human donor with chronic lymphocytic leukemia. The material sequenced was PBMCs, taken after 12 months of ibrutinib treatment. The chain's CDR3 is CASSLVWSGQPQHF. CDR3 sequence (DNA): TGTGCCAGCAGTTTAGTCTGGTCGGGTCAGCCCCAGCATTTT.